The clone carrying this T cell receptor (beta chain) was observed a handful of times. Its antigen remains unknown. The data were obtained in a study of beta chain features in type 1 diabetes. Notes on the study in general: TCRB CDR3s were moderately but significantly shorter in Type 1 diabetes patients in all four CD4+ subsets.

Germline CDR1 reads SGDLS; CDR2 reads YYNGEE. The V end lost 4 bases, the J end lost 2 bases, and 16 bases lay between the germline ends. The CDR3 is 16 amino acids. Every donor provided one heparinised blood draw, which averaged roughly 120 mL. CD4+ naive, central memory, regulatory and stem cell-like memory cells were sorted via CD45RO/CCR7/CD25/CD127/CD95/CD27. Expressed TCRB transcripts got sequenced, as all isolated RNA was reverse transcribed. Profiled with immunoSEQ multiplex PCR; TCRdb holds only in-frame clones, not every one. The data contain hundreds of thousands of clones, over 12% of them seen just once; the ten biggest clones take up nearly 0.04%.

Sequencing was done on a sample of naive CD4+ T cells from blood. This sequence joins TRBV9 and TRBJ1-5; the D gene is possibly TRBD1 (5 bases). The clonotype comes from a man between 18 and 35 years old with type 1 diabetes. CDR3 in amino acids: CASSRGGPGGNQPQHF. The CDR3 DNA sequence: TGTGCCAGCAGCCGCGGTGGGCCGGGGGGCAATCAGCCCCAGCATTTT.